The clone carrying this T cell receptor beta chain was observed once. This record belongs to a study of Tregs in tolerant kidney transplant recipients. The repertoire was sequenced with immunoSEQ multiplex PCR; TCRdb's copy has only in-frame clones and lacks some. The sample contains around 74,000 clones, 95% to 98% of which appear only once. This CDR3 comprises 14 residues. Germline-derived CDR1 and CDR2 are LGHNA and YSLEER. Deletions cut 0 bases from V and 2 bases from J, with 8 bases between. The chain is built from TRBV4-3 and TRBJ2-7; perhaps TRBD1 as D (6 bases). Sample: CD4+ T cells from blood, taken before the transplant. The sequence was obtained from a human donor who received a combined kidney and bone marrow transplant. For the CDR3, the DNA is TGCGCCAGCAGCCAAGAATACAGGGCCTACGAGCAGTACTTC. Encoded protein: CASSQEYRAYEQYF.